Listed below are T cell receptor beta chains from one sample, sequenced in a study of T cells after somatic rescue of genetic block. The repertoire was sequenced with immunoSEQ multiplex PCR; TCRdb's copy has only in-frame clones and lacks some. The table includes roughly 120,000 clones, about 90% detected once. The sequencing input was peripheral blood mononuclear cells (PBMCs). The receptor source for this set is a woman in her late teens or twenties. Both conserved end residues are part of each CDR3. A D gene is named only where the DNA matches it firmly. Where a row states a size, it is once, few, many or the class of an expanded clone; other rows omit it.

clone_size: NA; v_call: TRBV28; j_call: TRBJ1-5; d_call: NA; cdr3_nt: TGTGCCAGCAGTTTGTTCAGTCAGCCCCAGCATTTT; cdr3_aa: CASSLFSQPQHF
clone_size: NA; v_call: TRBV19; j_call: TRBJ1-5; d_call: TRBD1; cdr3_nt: TGTGCCAGTAGCGGGCTTCTTGACAGGGGAGGACAGCCCCAGCATTTT; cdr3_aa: CASSGLLDRGGQPQHF
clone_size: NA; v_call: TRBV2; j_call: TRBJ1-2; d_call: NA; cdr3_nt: TGTGCCAGCAACGAAGGCCATGACAGGCGAAGGGGCTACACCTTC; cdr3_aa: CASNEGHDRRRGYTF
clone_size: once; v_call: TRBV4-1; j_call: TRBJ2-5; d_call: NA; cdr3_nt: TGCGCCAGCAGCCAAGATAGGACACTGGGGGAGACCCAGTACTTC; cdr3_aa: CASSQDRTLGETQYF
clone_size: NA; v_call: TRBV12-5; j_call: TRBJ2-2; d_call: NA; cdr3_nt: TGTGCTAGTGGTTTTCAGGGGAAGAACACCGGGGAGCTGTTTTTT; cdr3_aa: CASGFQGKNTGELFF
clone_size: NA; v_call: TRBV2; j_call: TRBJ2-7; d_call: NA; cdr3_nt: TGTGCCAGCAGTCCCCGAGGGGTAGGTTTCTCCTACGAGCAGTACTTC; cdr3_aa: CASSPRGVGFSYEQYF
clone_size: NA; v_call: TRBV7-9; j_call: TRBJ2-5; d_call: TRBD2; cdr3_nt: TGTGCCAGCAGCTTAGGGCGGGGGGGCCAAGAGACCCAGTACTTC; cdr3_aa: CASSLGRGGQETQYF
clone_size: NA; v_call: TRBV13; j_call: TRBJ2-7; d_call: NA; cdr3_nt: TGTGCCAGCAGCCTTGGACAGTCACTCTACGAGCAGTACTTC; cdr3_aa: CASSLGQSLYEQYF
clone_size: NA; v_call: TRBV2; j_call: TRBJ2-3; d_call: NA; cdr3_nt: TGTGCCAGCAATCGATTCGGGGAAAGCACAGATACGCAGTATTTT; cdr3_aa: CASNRFGESTDTQYF
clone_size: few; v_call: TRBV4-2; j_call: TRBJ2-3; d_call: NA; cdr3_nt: TGTGCCAGCAGCCAAGGTCGAGGGGGGGGCAGCACAGATACGCAGTATTTT; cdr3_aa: CASSQGRGGGSTDTQYF
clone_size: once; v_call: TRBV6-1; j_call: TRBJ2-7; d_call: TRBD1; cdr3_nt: TGTGCCAGTCTTTATCCGGGACAGGGTGGCTACGAGCAGTACTTC; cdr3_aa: CASLYPGQGGYEQYF
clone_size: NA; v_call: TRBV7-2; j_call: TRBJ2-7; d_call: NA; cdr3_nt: TGTGCCAGCAGCTTAGGCAGGGGAGGCGAGCAGTACTTC; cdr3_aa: CASSLGRGGEQYF
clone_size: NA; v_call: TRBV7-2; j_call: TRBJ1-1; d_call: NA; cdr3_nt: TGTGCCAGCAGTTTGAACCCTACACGTTTCAGTAACACTGAAGCTTTCTTT; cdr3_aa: CASSLNPTRFSNTEAFF
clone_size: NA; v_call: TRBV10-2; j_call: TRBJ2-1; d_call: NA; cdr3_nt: TGCGCCAGCACTGAGATGGGGAATGAGCAGTTCTTC; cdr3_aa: CASTEMGNEQFF
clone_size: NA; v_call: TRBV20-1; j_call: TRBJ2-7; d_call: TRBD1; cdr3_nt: TGCAGTGCACGCGGACAGGCCGAGCAGTACTTC; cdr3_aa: CSARGQAEQYF
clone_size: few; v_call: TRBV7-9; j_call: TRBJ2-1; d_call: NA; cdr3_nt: TGTGCCAGCAGCCCCCCCCCTAGATTTAGCTCCTACAATGAGCAGTTCTTC; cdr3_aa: CASSPPPRFSSYNEQFF
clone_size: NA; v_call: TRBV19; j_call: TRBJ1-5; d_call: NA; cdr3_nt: TGTGCCAGTACCCAAACGGCAGACATTAATCAGCCCCAGCATTTT; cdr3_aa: CASTQTADINQPQHF
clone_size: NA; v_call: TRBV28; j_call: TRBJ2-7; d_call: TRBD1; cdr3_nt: TGTGCCAGCAGTCTCCGGACAGGGTCCTACGAGCAGTACTTC; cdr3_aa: CASSLRTGSYEQYF
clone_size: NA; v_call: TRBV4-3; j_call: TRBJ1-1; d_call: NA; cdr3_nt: TGCGCCAGCAGCCAAGAGGGGGATATCACTGAAGCTTTCTTT; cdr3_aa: CASSQEGDITEAFF
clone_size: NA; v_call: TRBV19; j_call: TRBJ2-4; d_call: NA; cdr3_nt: TGTGCCAGTAGTATCGGGGGAGGACTATACAACATTCAGTACTTC; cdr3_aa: CASSIGGGLYNIQYF